This TCR beta chain came from a study of blood T cell repertoires in COVID-19. Trimming pared 3 bases from V and 6 bases from J, leaving 21 bases between. Germline lookup yields CDR1 LGHNA and CDR2 YNFKEQ. This CDR3 comprises 16 residues. In the study's own analysis: Reference gene primer amplification yielded estimated nucleated cell counts. Data came from immunoSEQ multiplex PCR; TCRdb stores just in-frame clones and leaves some out. That table is the source of V, J and clone size, and D and trimming were worked out from the DNA. The data contain fewer than 350,000 clones, about 85% of them seen just once; the ten biggest clones take up under 3%. Grouping used clinical history reported by participants in a survey and questionnaire. Either two negative PCRs, clearance, or symptom resolution qualified Cohort 3 donors as recovered. In this sample, this clone turned up once.

Sequenced sample: PBMCs or T cells enriched from blood (not recorded which). This sequence joins TRBV4-2 and TRBJ2-7; TRBD1 might be the D (6 bases). This receptor was obtained from a woman aged 50 to 65 who had recovered from COVID-19. DNA for the CDR3: TGTGCCAGCAGCCAGGCTTTAATCCTTGAGGGGGTCGAGCAGTACTTC. Translation gives CASSQALILEGVEQYF.